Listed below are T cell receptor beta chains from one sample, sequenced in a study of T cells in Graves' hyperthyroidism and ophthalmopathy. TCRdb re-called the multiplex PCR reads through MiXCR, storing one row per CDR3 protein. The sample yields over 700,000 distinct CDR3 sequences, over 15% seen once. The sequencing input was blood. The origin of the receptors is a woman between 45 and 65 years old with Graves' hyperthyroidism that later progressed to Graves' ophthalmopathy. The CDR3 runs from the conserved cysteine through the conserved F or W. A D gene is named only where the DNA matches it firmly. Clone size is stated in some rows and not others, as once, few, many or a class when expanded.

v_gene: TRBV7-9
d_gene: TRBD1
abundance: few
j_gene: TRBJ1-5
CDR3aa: CASSLGTGSRPQHF
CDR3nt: TGTGCCAGCAGCCTCGGGACAGGGTCTAGGCCCCAGCATTTT

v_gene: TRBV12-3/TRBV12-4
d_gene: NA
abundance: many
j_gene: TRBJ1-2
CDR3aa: CASSLLSRGEDGYTF
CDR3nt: TGTGCCAGCAGTTTGTTGAGCCGAGGGGAAGATGGCTACACCTTC

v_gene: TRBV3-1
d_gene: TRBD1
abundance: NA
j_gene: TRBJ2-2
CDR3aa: CASSRSGTGGTGELFF
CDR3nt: TGTGCCAGCAGCCGATCGGGGACAGGGGGCACCGGGGAGCTGTTTTTT

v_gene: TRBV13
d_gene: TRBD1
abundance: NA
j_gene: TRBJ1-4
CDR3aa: CASSLGQGQNEKLFF
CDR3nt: TGTGCCAGCAGCTTAGGACAGGGGCAAAATGAAAAACTGTTTTTT

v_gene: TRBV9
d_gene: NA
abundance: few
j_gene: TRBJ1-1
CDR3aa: CASSVSGTQNTEAFF
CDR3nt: TGTGCCAGCAGCGTGTCCGGGACACAAAACACTGAAGCTTTCTTT

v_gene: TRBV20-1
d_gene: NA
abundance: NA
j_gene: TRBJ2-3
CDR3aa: CSARSAGGNTQYF
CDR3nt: TGCAGTGCTAGATCGGCAGGGGGGAATACGCAGTATTTT

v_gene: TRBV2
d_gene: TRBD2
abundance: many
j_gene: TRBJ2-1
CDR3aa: CASRPSGGVYNEQFF
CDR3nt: TGTGCCAGCAGGCCTAGCGGGGGGGTCTACAATGAGCAGTTCTTC

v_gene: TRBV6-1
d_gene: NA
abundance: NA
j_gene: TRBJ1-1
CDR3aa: CASSEEVGHTEAFF
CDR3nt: TGTGCCAGCAGTGAAGAGGTGGGGCACACTGAAGCTTTCTTT

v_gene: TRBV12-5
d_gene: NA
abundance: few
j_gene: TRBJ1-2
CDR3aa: CASGLALSGGVRGYTF
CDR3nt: TGTGCTAGTGGCCTCGCTCTAAGCGGGGGCGTTCGTGGCTACACCTTC

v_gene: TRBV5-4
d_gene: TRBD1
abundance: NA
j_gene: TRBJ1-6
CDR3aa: CASSFLGGASYNSPLHF
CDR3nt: TGTGCCAGCAGCTTCTTAGGGGGCGCGTCCTATAATTCACCCCTCCACTTT